A selection of T cell receptor beta chains follows, all from one sample in a study of cytomegalovirus exposure and HLA in healthy donors. This table comes from immunoSEQ multiplex PCR, and its TCRdb copy is limited to in-frame clones, with some not included. The sample holds 80,000 or so clones; more than 50% are singletons and the top ten take about 4.2%. Specimen: PBMCs. These receptors originate from a male donor in good health and CMV-seropositive. The CDR3 runs from the conserved cysteine through the conserved F or W. The order of the fields is D gene, clone size, V gene, J gene, CDR3 DNA, CDR3 protein. A D gene is named only where the DNA matches it firmly. A clone size is listed for some rows: how often the clone was seen (once, few, many), or a class if it is expanded.

D: .
size: .
V: TRBV28
J: TRBJ2-4
DNA: TGTGCCAGCAGTTTTCCAGGGGACGAGGGCATTCAGTACTTC
CDR3: CASSFPGDEGIQYF

D: .
size: .
V: TRBV6-1
J: TRBJ2-7
DNA: TGTGCCAGCAGTGAAGCCGGAGGGGCGGGTGGAAACGAGCAGTACTTC
CDR3: CASSEAGGAGGNEQYF

D: TRBD1
size: .
V: TRBV7-6
J: TRBJ2-3
DNA: TGTGCCAGCAGCCTAGGGGGACAGGGGACAGATACGCAGTATTTT
CDR3: CASSLGGQGTDTQYF

D: TRBD2
size: .
V: TRBV6-4
J: TRBJ2-3
DNA: TGTGCCAGCAGCACCGGGACTAGCGGGATCGCTAGCACAGATACGCAGTATTTT
CDR3: CASSTGTSGIASTDTQYF

D: .
size: .
V: TRBV27
J: TRBJ1-1
DNA: TGTGCCACACTTCCTCGGGGTGGGAACACTGAAGCTTTCTTT
CDR3: CATLPRGGNTEAFF

D: .
size: .
V: TRBV6-5
J: TRBJ2-7
DNA: TGTGCCAGCAGCATAGGAGTCCTCTACGAGCAGTACTTC
CDR3: CASSIGVLYEQYF

D: TRBD2
size: .
V: TRBV4-2
J: TRBJ2-1
DNA: TGTGCCAGCAGCCGGGGCGGGAGGTTGTACAATGAGCAGTTCTTC
CDR3: CASSRGGRLYNEQFF

D: .
size: .
V: TRBV29-1
J: TRBJ2-5
DNA: TGCAGCGTCAGGACAGACCAAGAGACCCAGTACTTC
CDR3: CSVRTDQETQYF

D: TRBD1
size: .
V: TRBV28
J: TRBJ2-1
DNA: TGTGCCAGCAGTTTAGGGACAGGGGAGTACAATGAGCAGTTCTTC
CDR3: CASSLGTGEYNEQFF

D: TRBD1
size: .
V: TRBV30
J: TRBJ2-5
DNA: TGTGCCTGGAACTCTGGGACAGGGCGGGAGCAGTACTTC
CDR3: CAWNSGTGREQYF

D: .
size: .
V: TRBV28
J: TRBJ2-2
DNA: TGTGCCAGCATCAGATTAATCACCGGGGAGCTGTTTTTT
CDR3: CASIRLITGELFF

D: .
size: once
V: TRBV28
J: TRBJ2-7
DNA: TGTGCCAGCAGTTTATTGGGGAGCTACGAGCAGTACTTC
CDR3: CASSLLGSYEQYF

D: .
size: .
V: TRBV28
J: TRBJ2-5
DNA: TGTGCCAGTCGCCGAGGAGGGGAAGAGACCCAGTACTTC
CDR3: CASRRGGEETQYF

D: TRBD1
size: few
V: TRBV2
J: TRBJ1-3
DNA: TGTGCCAGCAGTAGGGACAGGGGGGCGTCCGGAAACACCATATATTTT
CDR3: CASSRDRGASGNTIYF

D: .
size: .
V: TRBV6-6
J: TRBJ2-7
DNA: TGTGCCAGCAGTTACGAGGGCGGGGGCCTCGCCGAGCAGTACTTC
CDR3: CASSYEGGGLAEQYF

D: TRBD1
size: .
V: TRBV19
J: TRBJ1-5
DNA: TGTGCCAGTAGTGCTTTTGCAGGGGGAGGTCGCAATCAGCCCCAGCATTTT
CDR3: CASSAFAGGGRNQPQHF

D: .
size: .
V: TRBV11-2
J: TRBJ2-1
DNA: TGTGCCAGCAGCTTAGGACAGGTAGAACAGGGCAATGAGCAGTTCTTC
CDR3: CASSLGQVEQGNEQFF

D: .
size: few
V: TRBV5-1
J: TRBJ2-2
DNA: TGCGCCAGCAGCCAACCACCAGGGACTCTGGGCGGGGAGCTGTTTTTT
CDR3: CASSQPPGTLGGELFF

D: .
size: few
V: TRBV21-1
J: TRBJ1-4
DNA: TGTGCCAGCAGCAAAGACAAGCAGGTACGGGAAAAACTGTTTTTT
CDR3: CASSKDKQVREKLFF

D: .
size: .
V: TRBV28
J: TRBJ2-7
DNA: TGTGCCAGCAGTTACAAGCGGTACGAGCAGTACTTC
CDR3: CASSYKRYEQYF

D: .
size: .
V: TRBV7-6
J: TRBJ2-2
DNA: TGTGCCAGCAGCTTACAGGAGGGCACCGGGGAGCTGTTTTTT
CDR3: CASSLQEGTGELFF

D: TRBD2
size: .
V: TRBV28
J: TRBJ2-1
DNA: TGTGCCAGCAGTTCCATGTTAGCGGGGGACAATGAGCAGTTCTTC
CDR3: CASSSMLAGDNEQFF

D: TRBD2
size: few
V: TRBV5-4
J: TRBJ2-7
DNA: TGTGCCAGCAGCTTGGCCGGGGGGGCCGAGCAGTACTTC
CDR3: CASSLAGGAEQYF

D: .
size: few
V: TRBV20-1
J: TRBJ1-1
DNA: TGCAGTGCTCGGGAGGCAGCCAGAACTTTCTTT
CDR3: CSAREAARTFF

D: .
size: .
V: TRBV15
J: TRBJ1-2
DNA: TGTGCCACCACCCAGACAGACGGGAACTATGGCTACACCTTC
CDR3: CATTQTDGNYGYTF

D: TRBD1
size: .
V: TRBV4-3
J: TRBJ1-2
DNA: TGCGCCAGCAGCCAAGTAAGGGCAGGGGGTTATGGCTACACCTTC
CDR3: CASSQVRAGGYGYTF

D: .
size: .
V: TRBV30
J: TRBJ1-5
DNA: TGTGCCTGGCAGCCCGAGGTAGGACAGCCCCAGCATTTT
CDR3: CAWQPEVGQPQHF

D: TRBD2
size: once
V: TRBV7-8
J: TRBJ2-3
DNA: TGTGCCAGCAGCTTAGTCGGACTAGCGCGCTACACAGATACGCAGTATTTT
CDR3: CASSLVGLARYTDTQYF

D: .
size: few
V: TRBV29-1
J: TRBJ1-2
DNA: TGCAGCGTTTCAGGGTTCAGCCATGGCTACACCTTC
CDR3: CSVSGFSHGYTF

D: TRBD1
size: .
V: TRBV19
J: TRBJ2-7
DNA: TGTGCCAGTAGTATCGACAGGGGTTACGAGCAGTACTTC
CDR3: CASSIDRGYEQYF

D: TRBD1
size: .
V: TRBV19
J: TRBJ2-6
DNA: TGTGCCAGCAGGGACAGGGGCTCCTCTGGGGCCAACGTCCTGACTTTC
CDR3: CASRDRGSSGANVLTF

D: .
size: .
V: TRBV6-5
J: TRBJ1-3
DNA: TGTGCCAGCAGATCGGGGAATCGCTCTGGAAACACCATATATTTT
CDR3: CASRSGNRSGNTIYF

D: .
size: .
V: TRBV27
J: TRBJ2-2
DNA: TGTGCCAGCAGTTTAAGTCCCCAGGTCACCGGGGAGCTGTTTTTT
CDR3: CASSLSPQVTGELFF

D: .
size: .
V: TRBV5-1
J: TRBJ2-2
DNA: TGCGCCAGCAGCTTGGCTCCGAACACCGGGGAGCTGTTTTTT
CDR3: CASSLAPNTGELFF

D: .
size: .
V: TRBV28
J: TRBJ2-6
DNA: TGTGCCAGCAGTTTCGGGACTCCTGGGGCCAACGTCCTGACTTTC
CDR3: CASSFGTPGANVLTF

D: .
size: .
V: TRBV19
J: TRBJ1-2
DNA: TGTGCCAGTAGTATAGGAGGAGGAGCTAACTATGGCTACACCTTC
CDR3: CASSIGGGANYGYTF

D: .
size: .
V: TRBV4-2
J: TRBJ2-1
DNA: TGTGCCAGCAGCCAAGAGGGTAGCGGAGCTTACAATGAGCAGTTCTTC
CDR3: CASSQEGSGAYNEQFF

D: .
size: .
V: TRBV11-1
J: TRBJ1-1
DNA: TGTGCCAGCAGCTTAGATGGAGGGCACACTGAAGCTTTCTTT
CDR3: CASSLDGGHTEAFF

D: TRBD1
size: .
V: TRBV5-1
J: TRBJ2-5
DNA: TGCGCCAGCAGCTCCCGACAGGGACAAGAGACCCAGTACTTC
CDR3: CASSSRQGQETQYF

D: .
size: .
V: TRBV19
J: TRBJ1-1
DNA: TGTGCCAGTAGTACCGGTCCCGGGACACCGAACACTGAAGCTTTCTTT
CDR3: CASSTGPGTPNTEAFF

D: TRBD1
size: few
V: TRBV27
J: TRBJ2-7
DNA: TGTGCCAGTTCCGACAGGGGTGGCGAGCAGTACTTC
CDR3: CASSDRGGEQYF

D: .
size: few
V: TRBV6-1
J: TRBJ1-5
DNA: TGTGCCAGCAGTGAAGGCAGGGCTAGCAATCAGCCCCAGCATTTT
CDR3: CASSEGRASNQPQHF

D: .
size: .
V: TRBV7-9
J: TRBJ2-7
DNA: TGTGCCAGCAGCTTAGCGACCGGGGGAATTATCTACGAGCAGTACTTC
CDR3: CASSLATGGIIYEQYF

D: TRBD1
size: .
V: TRBV7-9
J: TRBJ1-5
DNA: TGTGCCAGCAGCTTAGGGACAGGGAAAAATCAGCCCCAGCATTTT
CDR3: CASSLGTGKNQPQHF

D: TRBD2
size: .
V: TRBV7-9
J: TRBJ2-5
DNA: TGTGCCAGCAGCCCGGCTGGCGGGAGAGGGGAGGAGACCCAGTACTTC
CDR3: CASSPAGGRGEETQYF

D: .
size: .
V: TRBV5-1
J: TRBJ2-3
DNA: TGCGCCAGCAGCTTGGCTTCGGACAAATGGGATACGCAGTATTTT
CDR3: CASSLASDKWDTQYF

D: .
size: few
V: TRBV7-6
J: TRBJ2-7
DNA: TGTGCCAGCAGCCCCGTTCCTTTGAGGTACGAGCAGTACTTC
CDR3: CASSPVPLRYEQYF

D: .
size: .
V: TRBV27
J: TRBJ2-7
DNA: TGTGCCAGCAGGGACAGACTCTCCTACGAGCAGTACTTC
CDR3: CASRDRLSYEQYF

D: .
size: .
V: TRBV7-2
J: TRBJ2-7
DNA: TGTGCCAGCAGCTCGAGCTCCTACGAGCAGTACTTC
CDR3: CASSSSSYEQYF

D: .
size: .
V: TRBV19
J: TRBJ2-2
DNA: TGTGCCAGTAGTATAGGGGGGACAACTCCGGGGGAGCTGTTTTTT
CDR3: CASSIGGTTPGELFF

D: TRBD2
size: .
V: TRBV29-1
J: TRBJ2-3
DNA: TGCAGCGTTGCCGGGGGGGCCATAGATACGCAGTATTTT
CDR3: CSVAGGAIDTQYF

D: TRBD2
size: .
V: TRBV5-1
J: TRBJ2-3
DNA: TGCGCCAGCAGCATAGGACTAGCGGGGGACACAGATACGCAGTATTTT
CDR3: CASSIGLAGDTDTQYF

D: .
size: .
V: TRBV6-5
J: TRBJ2-2
DNA: TGTGCCAGCAGCTTAACCGGGGAGCTGTTTTTT
CDR3: CASSLTGELFF

D: .
size: .
V: TRBV28
J: TRBJ2-1
DNA: TGTGCCAGCAGCCCAGAGGGTATGTTCAATGAGCAGTTCTTC
CDR3: CASSPEGMFNEQFF

D: .
size: .
V: TRBV15
J: TRBJ2-3
DNA: TGTGCCACCAGCAGCGCGGGCACAGATACGCAGTATTTT
CDR3: CATSSAGTDTQYF

D: TRBD2
size: few
V: TRBV5-1
J: TRBJ2-1
DNA: TGCGCCAGCAGCTACACTAGCGCAGAAGGGTATGAGCAGTTCTTC
CDR3: CASSYTSAEGYEQFF

D: .
size: .
V: TRBV29-1
J: TRBJ1-1
DNA: TGCAGCGTTGCCGGGACATTGTTGAACACTGAAGCTTTCTTT
CDR3: CSVAGTLLNTEAFF

D: .
size: .
V: TRBV7-8
J: TRBJ1-3
DNA: TGTGCCAGCAGCTTAACGGAGATCTCTGGAAACACCATATATTTT
CDR3: CASSLTEISGNTIYF

D: .
size: .
V: TRBV5-1
J: TRBJ1-6
DNA: TGCGCCAGCAGGGCCCGCGGGGGGGGTGCTTCACCCCTCCACTTT
CDR3: CASRARGGGASPLHF